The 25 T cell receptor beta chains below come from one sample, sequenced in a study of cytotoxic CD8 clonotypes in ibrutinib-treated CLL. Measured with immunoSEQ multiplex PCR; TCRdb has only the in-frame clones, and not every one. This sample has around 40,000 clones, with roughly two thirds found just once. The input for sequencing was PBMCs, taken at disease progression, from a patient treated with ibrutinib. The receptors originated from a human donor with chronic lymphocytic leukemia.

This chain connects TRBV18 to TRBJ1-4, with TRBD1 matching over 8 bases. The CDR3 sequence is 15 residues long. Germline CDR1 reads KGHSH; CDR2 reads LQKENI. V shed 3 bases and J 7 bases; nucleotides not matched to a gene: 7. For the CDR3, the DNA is TGTGCCAGCTCACCCCTACAGGGGGACAGTGAAAAACTGTTTTTT. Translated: CASSPLQGDSEKLFF.

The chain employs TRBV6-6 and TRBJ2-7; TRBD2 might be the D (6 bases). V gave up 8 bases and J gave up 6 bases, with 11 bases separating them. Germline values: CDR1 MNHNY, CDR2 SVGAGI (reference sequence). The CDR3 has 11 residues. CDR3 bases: TGTGCCAGCTTTTTGGGGGGCGAGCAGTACTTC. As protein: CASFLGGEQYF.

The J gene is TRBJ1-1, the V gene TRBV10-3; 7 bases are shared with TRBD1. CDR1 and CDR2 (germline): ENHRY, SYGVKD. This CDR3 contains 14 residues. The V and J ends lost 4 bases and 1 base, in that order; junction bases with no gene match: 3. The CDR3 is CAISVDRANTEAFF. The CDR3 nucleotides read TGTGCCATCAGTGTCGACAGGGCGAACACTGAAGCTTTCTTT.

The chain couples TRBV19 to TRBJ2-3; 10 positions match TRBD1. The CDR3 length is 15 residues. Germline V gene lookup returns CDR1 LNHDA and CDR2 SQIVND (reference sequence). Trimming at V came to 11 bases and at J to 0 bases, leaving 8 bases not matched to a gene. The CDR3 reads CAVGDRGTSTDTQYF. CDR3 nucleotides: TGTGCCGTGGGGGACAGGGGAACTAGCACAGATACGCAGTATTTT.

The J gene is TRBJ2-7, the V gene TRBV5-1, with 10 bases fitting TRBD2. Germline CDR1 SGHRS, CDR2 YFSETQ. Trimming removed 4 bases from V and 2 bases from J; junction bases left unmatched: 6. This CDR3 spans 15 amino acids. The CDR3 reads CASSPWTSGPYEQYF. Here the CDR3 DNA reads TGCGCCAGCAGCCCCTGGACTAGCGGACCCTACGAGCAGTACTTC.

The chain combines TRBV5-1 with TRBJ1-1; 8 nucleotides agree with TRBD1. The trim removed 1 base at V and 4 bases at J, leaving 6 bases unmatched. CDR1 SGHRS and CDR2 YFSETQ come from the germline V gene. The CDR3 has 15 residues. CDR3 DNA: TGCGCCAGCAGCTTGTCCAGGGGGCGAATCACTGAAGCTTTCTTT. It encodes CASSLSRGRITEAFF.

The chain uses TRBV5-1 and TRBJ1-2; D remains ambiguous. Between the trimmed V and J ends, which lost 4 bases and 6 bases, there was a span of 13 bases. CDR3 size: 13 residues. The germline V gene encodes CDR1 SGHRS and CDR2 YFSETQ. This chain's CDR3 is CASSLERWDGYTF. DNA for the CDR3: TGCGCCAGCAGCCTGGAGCGGTGGGATGGCTACACCTTC.

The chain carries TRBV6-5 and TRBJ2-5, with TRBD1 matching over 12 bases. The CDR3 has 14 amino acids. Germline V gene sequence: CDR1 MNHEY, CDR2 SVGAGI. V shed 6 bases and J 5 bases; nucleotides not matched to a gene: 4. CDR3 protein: CASRGQGAQETQYF. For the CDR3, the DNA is TGTGCCAGCAGGGGACAGGGGGCTCAGGAGACCCAGTACTTC.

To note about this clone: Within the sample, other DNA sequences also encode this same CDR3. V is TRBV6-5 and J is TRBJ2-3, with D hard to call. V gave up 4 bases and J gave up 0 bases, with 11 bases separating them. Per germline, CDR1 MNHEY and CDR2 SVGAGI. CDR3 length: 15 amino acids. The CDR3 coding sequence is TGTGCCAGCAGTTTGGGCCGGTCTAGCACAGATACGCAGTATTTT. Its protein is CASSLGRSSTDTQYF.

The CDR3 DNA is TGTGCCAGCAGCGTAGATTTTGGTGAGCAGTTCTTC. The encoded protein is CASSVDFGEQFF. The chain uses TRBV9 and TRBJ2-1; D unclear. V was pared by 0 bases and J by 9 bases, with 7 bases between. Germline-derived CDR1 and CDR2 are SGDLS and YYNGEE. The CDR3 has 12 amino acids. The variable domain in full, with the rest retrieved from reference TRBV9 and TRBJ2-1, is DSGVTQTPKHLITATGQRVTLRCSPRSGDLSVYWYQQSLDQGLQFLIQYYNGEERAKGNILERFSAQQFPDLHSELNLSSLELGDSALYFCASSVDFGEQFFGPGTRLTVL.

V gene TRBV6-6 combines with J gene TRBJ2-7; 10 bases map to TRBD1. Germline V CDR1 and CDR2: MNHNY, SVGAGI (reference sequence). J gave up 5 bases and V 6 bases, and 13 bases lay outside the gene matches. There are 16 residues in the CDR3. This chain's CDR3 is CASSYNPGTGVDEQYF. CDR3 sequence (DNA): TGTGCCAGCAGCTACAACCCCGGGACAGGGGTCGACGAGCAGTACTTC.

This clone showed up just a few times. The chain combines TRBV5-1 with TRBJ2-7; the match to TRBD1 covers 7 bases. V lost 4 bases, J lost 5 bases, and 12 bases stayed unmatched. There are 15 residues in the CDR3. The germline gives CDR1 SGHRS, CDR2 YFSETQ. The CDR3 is CASSLGDSRVDEQYF. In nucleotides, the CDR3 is TGCGCCAGCAGCCTAGGGGACAGCCGGGTGGACGAGCAGTACTTC.

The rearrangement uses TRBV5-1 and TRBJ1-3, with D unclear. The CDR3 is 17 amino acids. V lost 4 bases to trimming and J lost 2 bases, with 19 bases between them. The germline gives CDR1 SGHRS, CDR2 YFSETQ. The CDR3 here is CASSTRTGKVAGNTIYF. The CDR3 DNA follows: TGCGCCAGCAGCACCCGGACCGGGAAGGTAGCTGGAAACACCATATATTTT. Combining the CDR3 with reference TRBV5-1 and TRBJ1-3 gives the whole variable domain KAGVTQTPRYLIKTRGQQVTLSCSPISGHRSVSWYQQTPGQGLQFLFEYFSETQRNKGNFPGRFSGRQFSNSRSEMNVSTLELGDSALYLCASSTRTGKVAGNTIYFGEGSWLTVV.

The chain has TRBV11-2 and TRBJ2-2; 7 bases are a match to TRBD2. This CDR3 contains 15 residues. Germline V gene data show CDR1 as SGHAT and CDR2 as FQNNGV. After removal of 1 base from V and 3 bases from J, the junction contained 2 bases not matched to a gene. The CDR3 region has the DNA TGTGCCAGCAGCTTAGTGGCGGGGGACACCGGGGAGCTGTTTTTT. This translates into CASSLVAGDTGELFF.

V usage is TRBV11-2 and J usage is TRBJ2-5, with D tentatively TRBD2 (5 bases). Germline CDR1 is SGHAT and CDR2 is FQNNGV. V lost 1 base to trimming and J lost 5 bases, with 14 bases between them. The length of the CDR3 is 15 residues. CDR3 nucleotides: TGTGCCAGCAGCTTAGGAGCCGGGGTGGGGGAGACCCAGTACTTC. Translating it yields CASSLGAGVGETQYF.

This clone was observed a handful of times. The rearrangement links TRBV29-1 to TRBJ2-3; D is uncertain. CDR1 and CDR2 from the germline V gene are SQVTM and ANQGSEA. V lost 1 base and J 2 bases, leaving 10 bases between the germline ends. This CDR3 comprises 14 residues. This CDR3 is CSVEVEPVTDTQYF. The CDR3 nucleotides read TGCAGCGTTGAAGTTGAGCCTGTCACAGATACGCAGTATTTT.

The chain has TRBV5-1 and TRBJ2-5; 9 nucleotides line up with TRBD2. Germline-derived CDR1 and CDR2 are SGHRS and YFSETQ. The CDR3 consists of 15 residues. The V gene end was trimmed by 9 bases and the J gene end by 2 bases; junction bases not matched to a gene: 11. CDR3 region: CATEEEAGGQETQYF. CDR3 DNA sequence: TGCGCCACCGAAGAGGAAGCGGGGGGACAAGAGACCCAGTACTTC.

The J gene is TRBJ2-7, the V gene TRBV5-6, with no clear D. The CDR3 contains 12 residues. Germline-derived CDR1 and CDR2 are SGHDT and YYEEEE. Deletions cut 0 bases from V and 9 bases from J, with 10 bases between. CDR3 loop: CASSLGGRGQYF. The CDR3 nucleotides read TGTGCCAGCAGCTTGGGTGGGCGCGGGCAGTACTTC.

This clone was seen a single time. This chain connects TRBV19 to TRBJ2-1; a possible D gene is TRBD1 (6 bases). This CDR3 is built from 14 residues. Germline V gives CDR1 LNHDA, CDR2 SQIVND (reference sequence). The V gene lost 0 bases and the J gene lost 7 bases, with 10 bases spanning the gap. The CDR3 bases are TGTGCCAGTAGTATAGATTGGCAGGGGAATGAGCAGTTCTTC. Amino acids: CASSIDWQGNEQFF.

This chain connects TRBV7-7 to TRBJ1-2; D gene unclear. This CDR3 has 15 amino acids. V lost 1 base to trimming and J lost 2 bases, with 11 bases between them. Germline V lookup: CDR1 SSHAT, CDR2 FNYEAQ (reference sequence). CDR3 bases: TGTGCCAGCAGCTTAGGGGGATTCTTAAACTATGGCTACACCTTC. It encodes CASSLGGFLNYGYTF.

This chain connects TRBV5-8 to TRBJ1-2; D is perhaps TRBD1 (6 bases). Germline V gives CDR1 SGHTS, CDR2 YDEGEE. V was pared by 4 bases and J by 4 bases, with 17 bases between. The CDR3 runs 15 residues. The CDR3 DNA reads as TGTGCCAGCAGCCAGGGCCAGGGGATTGGCTATGGCTACACCTTC. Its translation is CASSQGQGIGYGYTF.

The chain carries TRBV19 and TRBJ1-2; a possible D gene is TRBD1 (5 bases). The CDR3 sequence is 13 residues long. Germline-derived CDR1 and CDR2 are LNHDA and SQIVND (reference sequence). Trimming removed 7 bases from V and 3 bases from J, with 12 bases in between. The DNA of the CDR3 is TGTGCCAGTACCTATAGGGGTGACTATGGCTACACCTTC. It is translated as CASTYRGDYGYTF.

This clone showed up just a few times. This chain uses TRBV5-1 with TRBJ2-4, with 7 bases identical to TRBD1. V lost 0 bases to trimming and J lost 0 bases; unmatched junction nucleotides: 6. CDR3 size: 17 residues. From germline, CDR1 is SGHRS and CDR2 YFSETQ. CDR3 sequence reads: CASSLGGTDLAKNIQYF. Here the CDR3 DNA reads TGCGCCAGCAGCTTGGGTGGGACAGATCTAGCCAAAAACATTCAGTACTTC.

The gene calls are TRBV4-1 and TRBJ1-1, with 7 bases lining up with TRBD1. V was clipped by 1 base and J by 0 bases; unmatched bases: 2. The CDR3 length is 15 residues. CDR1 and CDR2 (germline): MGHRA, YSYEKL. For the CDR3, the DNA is TGCGCCAGCAGCCAAGGGGACAGAATGAACACTGAAGCTTTCTTT. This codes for CASSQGDRMNTEAFF.

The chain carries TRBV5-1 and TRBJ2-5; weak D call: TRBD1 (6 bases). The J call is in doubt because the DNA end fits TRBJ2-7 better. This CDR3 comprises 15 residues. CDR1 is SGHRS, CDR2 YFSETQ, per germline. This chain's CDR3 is CASSYQQGSLDEQYF. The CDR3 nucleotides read TGCGCCAGCAGCTACCAACAGGGCTCCCTCGACGAGCAGTACTTC.